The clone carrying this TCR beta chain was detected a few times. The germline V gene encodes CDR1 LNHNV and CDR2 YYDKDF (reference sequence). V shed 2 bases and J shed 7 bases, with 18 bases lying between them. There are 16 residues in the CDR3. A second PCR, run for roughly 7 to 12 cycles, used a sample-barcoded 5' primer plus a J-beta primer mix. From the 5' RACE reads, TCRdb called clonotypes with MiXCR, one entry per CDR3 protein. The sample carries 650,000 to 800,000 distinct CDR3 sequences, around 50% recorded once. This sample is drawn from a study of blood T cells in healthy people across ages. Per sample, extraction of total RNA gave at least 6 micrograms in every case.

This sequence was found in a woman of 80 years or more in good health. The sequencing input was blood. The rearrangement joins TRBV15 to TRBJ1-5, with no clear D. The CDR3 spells CATSRSIAEVGQPQHF. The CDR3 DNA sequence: TGTGCCACCAGCAGAAGTATAGCTGAGGTAGGGCAGCCCCAGCATTTT.